This is a list of T cell receptor beta chains from one sample in a study of blood T cell repertoires in COVID-19. Generated by immunoSEQ multiplex PCR, the TCRdb table keeps only in-frame clones and is missing some. The sample has 200,000 to 250,000 clones, about 90% seen once. The sequenced material came from peripheral blood. These receptors were collected from a man at least 80 years old with acute or convalescent COVID-19. Both conserved end residues are part of each CDR3. D genes are given only for firm matches. Clone size is shown for a subset of rows, as once, few, many or a class of expanded clone.

v_gene: TRBV5-6
abundance: -
d_gene: TRBD2
j_gene: TRBJ2-1
CDR3aa: CASRRLAGYNEQFF
CDR3nt: TGTGCCAGCCGCAGACTAGCGGGTTACAATGAGCAGTTCTTC

v_gene: TRBV6-1
abundance: -
d_gene: TRBD2
j_gene: TRBJ2-2
CDR3aa: CAPSGGASGSATGELFF
CDR3nt: TGTGCCCCCAGTGGGGGGGCTAGCGGGAGTGCCACCGGGGAGCTGTTTTTT

v_gene: TRBV6-4
abundance: -
d_gene: TRBD1
j_gene: TRBJ1-4
CDR3aa: CASTHRPGTGDEKLFF
CDR3nt: TGTGCCAGCACTCACCGACCCGGGACAGGGGATGAAAAACTGTTTTTT

v_gene: TRBV9
abundance: -
d_gene: TRBD2
j_gene: TRBJ2-3
CDR3aa: CASSAVAGSFTDTQYF
CDR3nt: TGTGCCAGCAGCGCGGTAGCGGGGAGTTTCACAGATACGCAGTATTTT

v_gene: TRBV28
abundance: few
d_gene: -
j_gene: TRBJ1-1
CDR3aa: CASSSPRGQKNTEAFF
CDR3nt: TGTGCCAGCAGTTCCCCCCGGGGACAAAAGAACACTGAAGCTTTCTTT

v_gene: TRBV2
abundance: -
d_gene: TRBD1
j_gene: TRBJ2-1
CDR3aa: CASSGGQGWGNEQFF
CDR3nt: TGTGCCAGCAGTGGGGGACAGGGTTGGGGGAATGAGCAGTTCTTC

v_gene: TRBV7-9
abundance: -
d_gene: TRBD1
j_gene: TRBJ1-2
CDR3aa: CASSGQQGVNYGYTF
CDR3nt: TGTGCCAGCAGCGGGCAACAGGGGGTGAACTATGGCTACACCTTC

v_gene: TRBV6-6
abundance: -
d_gene: -
j_gene: TRBJ2-5
CDR3aa: CASKDWGGQETQYF
CDR3nt: TGTGCCAGCAAAGACTGGGGAGGCCAAGAGACCCAGTACTTC

v_gene: TRBV7-3
abundance: -
d_gene: TRBD1
j_gene: TRBJ2-1
CDR3aa: CASSRTGTGGINEQFF
CDR3nt: TGTGCCAGCAGCAGAACCGGGACAGGGGGAATCAATGAGCAGTTCTTC

v_gene: TRBV7-9
abundance: few
d_gene: TRBD2
j_gene: TRBJ2-7
CDR3aa: CASSLGGRSYEQYF
CDR3nt: TGTGCCAGCAGCTTAGGCGGGAGATCTTACGAGCAGTACTTC

v_gene: TRBV7-3
abundance: -
d_gene: -
j_gene: TRBJ2-1
CDR3aa: CASSPTPGQHGRQFF
CDR3nt: TGTGCCAGCAGCCCTACTCCGGGACAACATGGGCGGCAGTTCTTC

v_gene: TRBV28
abundance: -
d_gene: TRBD2
j_gene: TRBJ2-5
CDR3aa: CASSLFGGRAPETQYF
CDR3nt: TGTGCCAGCAGTTTATTCGGCGGGAGGGCCCCAGAGACCCAGTACTTC

v_gene: TRBV9
abundance: -
d_gene: TRBD2
j_gene: TRBJ2-3
CDR3aa: CASSSISAGGAEGTDTQYF
CDR3nt: TGTGCCAGCAGCTCCATATCAGCGGGAGGGGCTGAAGGCACAGATACGCAGTATTTT

v_gene: TRBV6-6
abundance: -
d_gene: TRBD2
j_gene: TRBJ2-1
CDR3aa: CASSIPGLVGNEQFF
CDR3nt: TGTGCCAGCAGTATACCGGGACTAGTTGGTAATGAGCAGTTCTTC

v_gene: TRBV7-9
abundance: -
d_gene: TRBD1
j_gene: TRBJ2-2
CDR3aa: CANSLPGQVFFTGELFF
CDR3nt: TGTGCCAACAGCTTGCCGGGACAGGTTTTTTTCACCGGGGAGCTGTTTTTT

v_gene: TRBV7-2
abundance: -
d_gene: -
j_gene: TRBJ2-1
CDR3aa: CASSLGGPNYNEQFF
CDR3nt: TGTGCCAGCAGCTTAGGGGGGCCTAACTACAATGAGCAGTTCTTC

v_gene: TRBV7-2
abundance: -
d_gene: TRBD2
j_gene: TRBJ2-3
CDR3aa: CASSRSGGARTDTQYF
CDR3nt: TGTGCCAGCAGCCGTTCGGGGGGGGCGCGGACAGATACGCAGTATTTT

v_gene: TRBV7-9
abundance: -
d_gene: TRBD2
j_gene: TRBJ2-7
CDR3aa: CASSPGTSGGYEQYF
CDR3nt: TGTGCCAGCAGCCCGGGGACTAGCGGGGGCTACGAGCAGTACTTC

v_gene: TRBV2
abundance: -
d_gene: TRBD1
j_gene: TRBJ1-3
CDR3aa: CASSEGQGGNTIYF
CDR3nt: TGTGCCAGCAGCGAGGGACAGGGTGGTAACACCATATATTTT

v_gene: TRBV9
abundance: -
d_gene: -
j_gene: TRBJ1-3
CDR3aa: CASSVSRQAGNTIYF
CDR3nt: TGTGCCAGCAGCGTCAGTCGGCAGGCTGGAAACACCATATATTTT

v_gene: TRBV15
abundance: -
d_gene: -
j_gene: TRBJ2-1
CDR3aa: CATSRVSVGSGQFF
CDR3nt: TGTGCCACCAGCAGAGTGAGCGTCGGGAGCGGGCAGTTCTTC

v_gene: TRBV6-1
abundance: -
d_gene: TRBD2
j_gene: TRBJ2-3
CDR3aa: CASSEIGGEPKIGRWITDTQYF
CDR3nt: TGTGCCAGCAGTGAAATCGGCGGCGAACCTAAGATCGGGAGGTGGATTACAGATACGCAGTATTTT

v_gene: TRBV6-2/TRBV6-3
abundance: once
d_gene: TRBD2
j_gene: TRBJ2-1
CDR3aa: CASSYPTSVVSYNEQFF
CDR3nt: TGTGCCAGCAGTTACCCGACTAGCGTAGTCTCCTACAATGAGCAGTTCTTC

v_gene: TRBV7-3
abundance: -
d_gene: -
j_gene: TRBJ2-3
CDR3aa: CASSLEASTDTQYF
CDR3nt: TGTGCCAGCAGCTTAGAGGCTAGCACAGATACGCAGTATTTT

v_gene: TRBV20-1
abundance: -
d_gene: -
j_gene: TRBJ1-2
CDR3aa: CSASTGSVDYYGYTF
CDR3nt: TGCAGTGCTAGTACGGGGTCGGTTGACTACTATGGCTACACCTTC

v_gene: TRBV2
abundance: -
d_gene: -
j_gene: TRBJ1-6
CDR3aa: CASSEVWSFRSPLHF
CDR3nt: TGTGCCAGCAGTGAAGTATGGAGTTTTCGGTCACCCCTCCACTTT

v_gene: TRBV29-1
abundance: -
d_gene: -
j_gene: TRBJ2-1
CDR3aa: CSAITSRHSQTHNEQFF
CDR3nt: TGCAGCGCGATCACGAGTAGGCACAGCCAGACGCACAATGAGCAGTTCTTC

v_gene: TRBV9
abundance: few
d_gene: -
j_gene: TRBJ2-1
CDR3aa: CASSPQGFGYNEQFF
CDR3nt: TGTGCCAGCAGCCCGCAGGGGTTCGGGTACAATGAGCAGTTCTTC

v_gene: TRBV11-2
abundance: -
d_gene: TRBD1
j_gene: TRBJ2-4
CDR3aa: CASSPNGQGRIIQYF
CDR3nt: TGTGCCAGCAGCCCTAATGGACAGGGGCGGATCATTCAGTACTTC

v_gene: TRBV9
abundance: -
d_gene: -
j_gene: TRBJ1-3
CDR3aa: CASSVDISGNTIYF
CDR3nt: TGTGCCAGCAGCGTAGATATCTCTGGAAACACCATATATTTT

v_gene: TRBV3-1/TRBV3-2
abundance: -
d_gene: -
j_gene: TRBJ1-3
CDR3aa: CASSTRQTSGNTIYF
CDR3nt: TGTGCCAGCAGCACCCGACAGACCTCTGGAAACACCATATATTTT

v_gene: TRBV7-2
abundance: -
d_gene: TRBD1
j_gene: TRBJ1-4
CDR3aa: CASSRGLGTGEKLFF
CDR3nt: TGTGCCAGCAGCCGGGGACTCGGGACAGGGGAAAAACTGTTTTTT

v_gene: TRBV28
abundance: -
d_gene: -
j_gene: TRBJ2-7
CDR3aa: CASSLWSVTDSATLSYEQYF
CDR3nt: TGTGCCAGCAGTTTATGGTCGGTGACTGATAGCGCAACCCTCTCCTACGAGCAGTACTTC

v_gene: TRBV7-9
abundance: -
d_gene: -
j_gene: TRBJ1-2
CDR3aa: CASSKGDLGGYTF
CDR3nt: TGTGCCAGCAGCAAGGGGGACCTGGGTGGCTACACCTTC

v_gene: TRBV9
abundance: -
d_gene: -
j_gene: TRBJ1-2
CDR3aa: CASSVGGSVGYGYTF
CDR3nt: TGTGCCAGCAGCGTGGGGGGAAGCGTGGGCTATGGCTACACCTTC

v_gene: TRBV5-4
abundance: -
d_gene: TRBD2
j_gene: TRBJ2-7
CDR3aa: CASSLGGRKSYEQYF
CDR3nt: TGTGCCAGCAGCCTAGGCGGGAGGAAGTCCTACGAGCAGTACTTC

v_gene: TRBV29-1
abundance: -
d_gene: -
j_gene: TRBJ1-5
CDR3aa: CSVELGVDQPQHF
CDR3nt: TGCAGCGTTGAATTAGGGGTGGACCAGCCCCAGCATTTT

v_gene: TRBV4-3
abundance: once
d_gene: -
j_gene: TRBJ1-5
CDR3aa: CASSFGAGQGQPQHF
CDR3nt: TGCGCCAGCAGCTTCGGAGCAGGGCAAGGACAGCCCCAGCATTTT

v_gene: TRBV18
abundance: once
d_gene: TRBD1
j_gene: TRBJ2-1
CDR3aa: CASSRDRGTYNEQFF
CDR3nt: TGTGCCAGCTCACGGGACAGGGGTACTTACAATGAGCAGTTCTTC

v_gene: TRBV15
abundance: few
d_gene: TRBD2
j_gene: TRBJ2-3
CDR3aa: CATSRGGRDTQYF
CDR3nt: TGTGCCACCAGCAGAGGCGGGAGAGATACGCAGTATTTT

v_gene: TRBV11-2
abundance: -
d_gene: TRBD1
j_gene: TRBJ2-7
CDR3aa: CASSLGGTGAYEQYF
CDR3nt: TGTGCCAGCAGCTTAGGTGGGACAGGGGCCTACGAGCAGTACTTC

v_gene: TRBV29-1
abundance: -
d_gene: -
j_gene: TRBJ2-3
CDR3aa: CSVDGGRTVETDTQYF
CDR3nt: TGCAGCGTTGATGGGGGCAGGACAGTAGAGACAGATACGCAGTATTTT

v_gene: TRBV7-2
abundance: -
d_gene: TRBD2
j_gene: TRBJ2-3
CDR3aa: CASSLGLLAGGPAGDTQYF
CDR3nt: TGTGCCAGCAGCTTAGGCTTGTTAGCGGGAGGCCCCGCCGGGGATACGCAGTATTTT

v_gene: TRBV19
abundance: -
d_gene: TRBD1
j_gene: TRBJ2-3
CDR3aa: CASSRGTGSRLDTQYF
CDR3nt: TGTGCCAGTAGTCGCGGGACAGGGTCGCGGTTGGATACGCAGTATTTT

v_gene: TRBV7-2
abundance: -
d_gene: TRBD1
j_gene: TRBJ1-5
CDR3aa: CASSMGQGNQPQHF
CDR3nt: TGTGCCAGCAGCATGGGACAGGGCAATCAGCCCCAGCATTTT

v_gene: TRBV19
abundance: -
d_gene: TRBD1
j_gene: TRBJ1-2
CDR3aa: CASSMGQYGYTF
CDR3nt: TGTGCCAGTAGTATGGGACAGTATGGCTACACCTTC

v_gene: TRBV20-1
abundance: -
d_gene: -
j_gene: TRBJ1-2
CDR3aa: CSLGGAAGYTF
CDR3nt: TGCAGTCTCGGGGGGGCAGCTGGCTACACCTTC

v_gene: TRBV2
abundance: -
d_gene: -
j_gene: TRBJ2-1
CDR3aa: CASSATSIMNEQFF
CDR3nt: TGTGCCAGCAGTGCGACTAGTATCATGAATGAGCAGTTCTTC

v_gene: TRBV5-5
abundance: -
d_gene: -
j_gene: TRBJ1-2
CDR3aa: CASSFRDLRGYTF
CDR3nt: TGTGCCAGCAGCTTTCGGGATCTCCGTGGCTACACCTTC

v_gene: TRBV6-1
abundance: once
d_gene: TRBD1
j_gene: TRBJ1-1
CDR3aa: CASSFDRGRSTEAFF
CDR3nt: TGTGCCAGCAGTTTCGACAGGGGGCGCAGCACTGAAGCTTTCTTT

v_gene: TRBV10-3
abundance: -
d_gene: TRBD1
j_gene: TRBJ2-5
CDR3aa: CAISPGTGRIETQYF
CDR3nt: TGTGCCATCAGTCCGGGGACAGGGAGAATAGAGACCCAGTACTTC

v_gene: TRBV11-3
abundance: -
d_gene: -
j_gene: TRBJ2-2
CDR3aa: CASSLDGTTGELFF
CDR3nt: TGTGCCAGCAGCTTAGATGGGACTACCGGGGAGCTGTTTTTT

v_gene: TRBV27
abundance: -
d_gene: -
j_gene: TRBJ2-2
CDR3aa: CASRGDINPANTGELFF
CDR3nt: TGTGCCAGCAGGGGGGACATCAACCCCGCGAACACCGGGGAGCTGTTTTTT

v_gene: TRBV4-2
abundance: once
d_gene: TRBD1
j_gene: TRBJ2-1
CDR3aa: CASSQAHDGQGYNEQFF
CDR3nt: TGTGCCAGCAGCCAAGCTCACGATGGACAGGGGTACAATGAGCAGTTCTTC

v_gene: TRBV5-6
abundance: few
d_gene: TRBD1
j_gene: TRBJ1-1
CDR3aa: CASSLLRGEAFF
CDR3nt: TGTGCCAGCAGCTTGCTCAGGGGGGAAGCTTTCTTT

v_gene: TRBV3-1/TRBV3-2
abundance: -
d_gene: -
j_gene: TRBJ1-4
CDR3aa: CASSQDVATNEKLFF
CDR3nt: TGTGCCAGCAGCCAAGATGTCGCAACTAATGAAAAACTGTTTTTT

v_gene: TRBV6-4
abundance: -
d_gene: -
j_gene: TRBJ2-3
CDR3aa: CASSRGWTDTQYF
CDR3nt: TGTGCCAGCAGTAGGGGGTGGACAGATACGCAGTATTTT